One and the same sample provided the 8 T cell receptor beta chains below, sequenced in a study of T cell repertoires in cytomegalovirus infection. These receptors have no identified antigens. TCRdb analysed the reads with MiXCR anew, one entry per CDR3 protein. The table has roughly 920,000 distinct CDR3 sequences, around 30% seen once. The specimen comprised cultured CD8+ T cells from PBMCs, sampled from culture after CMV antigen stimulation. The receptors here all came from a human donor in good health (CMV status not recorded). Some clones in this sample may be carry-over from other donors' samples.

This clonotype showed up just a few times. V gene TRBV5-6 combines with J gene TRBJ2-3, with D hard to call. The V gene lost 4 bases and the J gene lost 1 base, with 13 bases spanning the gap. The CDR3 sequence is 15 residues long. The V gene's germline CDR1 is SGHDT and CDR2 YYEEEE. The CDR3 loop is CASSVRGEGTDTQYF. The DNA for the CDR3 is TGTGCCAGCAGCGTACGAGGAGAAGGCACAGATACGCAGTATTTT.

V and J are TRBV7-6 and TRBJ1-2; the match to TRBD1 covers 11 bases. The V gene end was trimmed by 7 bases and the J gene end by 5 bases; junction bases not matched to a gene: 6. Germline values: CDR1 SGHVS, CDR2 FNYEAQ. This CDR3 is built from 14 residues. The CDR3 DNA reads as TGTGCCAGCATTGGACAGGGGGCGCAGTATGGCTACACCTTC. As protein: CASIGQGAQYGYTF.

V gene TRBV7-9 combines with J gene TRBJ1-1; no definite D call. V was shortened by 3 bases and J by 1 base, with 12 bases between the two germline ends. There are 15 residues in the CDR3. Germline loops: CDR1 SEHNR, CDR2 FQNEAQ (reference sequence). CDR3 sequence reads: CASSFVLGPNTEAFF. DNA of the CDR3: TGTGCCAGCAGCTTTGTGCTGGGCCCGAACACTGAAGCTTTCTTT.

V usage is TRBV7-6 and J usage is TRBJ2-2; D not certain. Germline CDR1 is SGHVS and CDR2 is FNYEAQ. Trimming removed 4 bases at V and 1 base at J, with 7 bases between. This CDR3 contains 14 residues. The CDR3 spells CASSSMGNTGELFF. The CDR3 nucleotides read TGTGCCAGCAGCTCAATGGGGAACACCGGGGAGCTGTTTTTT.

At least ten counts were recorded for this clonotype. Its ends do not fully match the called genes, so a read error is possible. The genes are TRBV4-1 and TRBJ1-1; 9 positions agree with TRBD1. The CDR3 runs to 13 residues. The V gene's germline CDR1 is MGHRA and CDR2 YSYEKL. The CDR3 is CASSQGQGTEAFF. DNA for the CDR3: TGTGCCAGCAGTCAGGGACAGGGCACTGAAGCTTTCTTT.

This clonotype was found many times. The V call is TRBV6-2 or TRBV6-3, the J call TRBJ1-2; D possibly corresponds to TRBD1 (6 bases). The germline V gene has CDR1 MNHEY and CDR2 SVGEGT. This CDR3 is 14 amino acids long. Trimming pared 2 bases from V and 8 bases from J, leaving 15 bases between. The CDR3 loop reads CASSYSRGRDGYTF. CDR3 bases: TGTGCCAGCAGTTACAGCAGGGGACGCGACGGCTACACCTTC.

This clonotype was counted only a few times. The chain uses TRBV27 and TRBJ1-5; possibly TRBD1 for D (6 bases). The CDR3 contains 15 residues. Trimming took off 1 base at V and 1 base at J, with 8 bases between the two ends. CDR1 and CDR2 from the germline V gene are MNHEY and SMNVEV (reference sequence). The CDR3 DNA follows: TGTGCCAGCAGTTTATGGCAGGGGAGCAATCAGCCCCAGCATTTT. Protein: CASSLWQGSNQPQHF.

V and J are TRBV6-5 and TRBJ2-7; D is perhaps TRBD1 (6 bases). Between the trimmed V and J ends, which lost 0 bases and 3 bases, there was a span of 9 bases. CDR1 and CDR2 (germline): MNHEY, SVGAGI. This CDR3 comprises 14 residues. CDR3 nucleotides: TGTGCCAGCAGTTACTCGACAGGAGACTACGAGCAGTACGTC. Translating it yields CASSYSTGDYEQYV.